This TCR beta chain was identified in a study of shared clonotypes between healthy human individuals. Study information: The study drew on a couple of women and a few men aged 18 to 49 as donors.

The data were produced by immunoSEQ multiplex PCR, yet TCRdb's version contains in-frame clones alone and is incomplete. The profile covers over 2 million clones, with about 95% appearing a single time and about 1.1% taken by the ten largest. About this clone: What it binds is unknown.

Cells designated naive CD8 were CD45RO-negative and were positively selected for CCR7, with terminally differentiated effector memory CD45RA+ cells excluded. The healthy adult donors were HIV-negative and reported no recent acute infections or vaccinations. Findings and caveats of the study: In contrast to clonotypes shared by all four donors, non-shared clonotypes had lower generation probabilities. With a few donors compared, 4% to 5.5% of naive CD4 clonotypes were shared.

J lost 6 bases, V lost 2 bases, and 12 bases had no gene match. CDR1 is MNHEY, CDR2 SMNVEV, per germline (reference sequence). This CDR3 is built from 17 residues. This TCR derives from a man in his late teens or twenties in good health. Sequences were obtained from naive CD8+ T cells sorted from blood. This chain links TRBV27 with TRBJ1-5, with TRBD1 matching over 8 bases. The CDR3 loop reads CASSLGSGRGHGQPQHF. The CDR3 DNA follows: TGTGCCAGCAGTTTAGGGTCCGGCAGGGGGCATGGTCAGCCCCAGCATTTT.